Detailed here is one TCR beta chain. What it binds is unknown. The entirety of the isolated RNA underwent reverse transcription, so expressed TCRB transcripts were sequenced. Clones were sequenced by immunoSEQ multiplex PCR, and TCRdb holds only the in-frame ones, with some missing. This sample has 160,000 or so clones; 7.5% to 9.5% occur once, and the top ten carry 2% to 3%. Germline CDR1 is LNHDA and CDR2 is SQIVND (reference sequence). There are 16 residues in the CDR3. V dropped 3 bases and J dropped 5 bases, with 16 bases sitting between them. The sample comes from a study of beta chain features in type 1 diabetes. Whole-study context: Sorted cells examined across all samples numbered around 110,000,000. Study-level results: Although PCR might favor shorter templates, it would do so equally in patients and controls.

The origin of this receptor is a woman younger than 35 in good health. J is TRBJ2-2 and V is TRBV19; D is perhaps TRBD2 (5 bases). What was sequenced was central memory CD4+ T cells from blood. DNA of the CDR3: TGTGCCAGTAGTATGGGCGTTGGCGGGCTGACCGGGGAGCTGTTTTTT. Its translation: CASSMGVGGLTGELFF.